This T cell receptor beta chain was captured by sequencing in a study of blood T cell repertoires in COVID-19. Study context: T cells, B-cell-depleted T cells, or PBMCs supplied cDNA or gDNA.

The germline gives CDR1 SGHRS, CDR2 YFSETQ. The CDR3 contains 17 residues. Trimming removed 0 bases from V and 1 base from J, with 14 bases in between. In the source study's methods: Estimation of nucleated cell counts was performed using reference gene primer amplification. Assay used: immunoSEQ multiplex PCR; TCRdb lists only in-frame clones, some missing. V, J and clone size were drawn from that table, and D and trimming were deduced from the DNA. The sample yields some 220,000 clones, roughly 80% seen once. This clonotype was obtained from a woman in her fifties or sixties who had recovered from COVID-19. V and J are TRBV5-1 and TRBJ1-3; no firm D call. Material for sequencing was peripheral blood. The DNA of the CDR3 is TGCGCCAGCAGCTTGGGCCTTGCGGGTCAGTCTGGAAACACCATATATTTT. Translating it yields CASSLGLAGQSGNTIYF. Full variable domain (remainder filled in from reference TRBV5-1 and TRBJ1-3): KAGVTQTPRYLIKTRGQQVTLSCSPISGHRSVSWYQQTPGQGLQFLFEYFSETQRNKGNFPGRFSGRQFSNSRSEMNVSTLELGDSALYLCASSLGLAGQSGNTIYFGEGSWLTVV.